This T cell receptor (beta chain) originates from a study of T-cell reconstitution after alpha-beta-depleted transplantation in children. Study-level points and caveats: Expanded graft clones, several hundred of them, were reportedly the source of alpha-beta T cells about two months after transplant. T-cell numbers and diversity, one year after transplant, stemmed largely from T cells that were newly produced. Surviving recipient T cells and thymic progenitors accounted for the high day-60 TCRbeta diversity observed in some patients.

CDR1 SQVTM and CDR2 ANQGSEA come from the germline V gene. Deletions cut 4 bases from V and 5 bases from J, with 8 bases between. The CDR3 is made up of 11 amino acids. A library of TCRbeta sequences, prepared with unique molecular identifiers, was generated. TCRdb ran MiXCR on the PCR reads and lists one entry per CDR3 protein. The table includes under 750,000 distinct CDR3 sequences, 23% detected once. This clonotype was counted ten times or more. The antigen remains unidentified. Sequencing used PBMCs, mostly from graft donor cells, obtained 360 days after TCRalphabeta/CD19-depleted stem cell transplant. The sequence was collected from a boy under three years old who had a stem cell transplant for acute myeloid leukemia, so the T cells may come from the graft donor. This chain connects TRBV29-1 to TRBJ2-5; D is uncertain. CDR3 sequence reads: CSVAAPETQYF. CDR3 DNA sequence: TGCAGCGTTGCTGCTCCGGAGACCCAGTACTTC.